What follows is one T cell receptor (beta chain) and its context. Original methodology: It was from reference gene primer amplification that nucleated cell counts were estimated. Profiled with immunoSEQ multiplex PCR; TCRdb holds only in-frame clones, not every one. Clone size and the V and J calls come from that table; the DNA yielded D and trimming. This repertoire shows roughly 160,000 clones, less than 90% found once; its top ten account for roughly 15%. CDR1 is SEHNR, CDR2 FQNEAQ, per germline (reference sequence). Trimming stripped 7 bases from V and 7 bases from J, with 13 bases between. The CDR3 runs to 12 residues. The data were taken from a study of blood T cell repertoires in COVID-19. The overall study: Samples taken during acute and convalescent COVID-19 were collected in the United States, Italy and Spain. Sources were T cells, B-cell-depleted T cells, or PBMCs; the material itself was cDNA or gDNA.

The V and J genes are TRBV7-9 and TRBJ1-1; D call uncertain. This sequence was found in a man between 18 and 29 years old with active or convalescent COVID-19. Sequencing input: peripheral blood. CDR3 in amino acids: CASTEWQNEAFF. CDR3 nucleotide sequence: TGTGCCAGCACTGAATGGCAGAATGAAGCTTTCTTT.